The subject of this entry is one T cell receptor (beta chain). A junction boundary mismatches the germline segment, possibly from a read error. The CDR3 has 14 amino acids. Per the germline V gene, CDR1 is PRHDT and CDR2 is FYEKMQ (reference sequence). In the PCR, 60 Vbeta and 13 Jbeta primers were used. Original data processing: Later, roughly 77 million unique TCR beta chains were counted in an analysis, and 10 million to 12 million of them were shared. Method: immunoSEQ multiplex PCR; TCRdb's copy keeps in-frame clones and lacks some. V and J calls and clone size come straight from that table; D and trimming were deduced from the DNA. The top ten hold roughly 0.7% of the sample, which has roughly 140,000 clones, roughly 79% seen once. These data are taken from a study of cytomegalovirus exposure and HLA in healthy donors.

The chain recombines TRBV13 with TRBJ1-5; D remains ambiguous. The TCR comes from a male donor in good health and CMV-seronegative. Source material: PBMCs. The CDR3 DNA reads TGTGCCAGCAGCCTAGGACGGACTGAACAGCCCCAGCATTTT. Translation: CASSLGRTEQPQHF.